This passage covers 31 T cell receptor beta chains from one sample sequenced in a study of blood T cell repertoires in COVID-19. The assay was immunoSEQ multiplex PCR, and TCRdb's table has in-frame clones only and misses some. The sample carries about 150,000 clones, more than 75% recorded once. Sequenced material: peripheral blood. The receptor source for this set is a man aged 55 to 70 with COVID-19, enrolled during active disease.

This rearrangement joins TRBV28 to TRBJ1-2; D may be TRBD1 (5 bases). The CDR3 consists of 12 residues. The V end was cut by 8 bases, the J end by 6 bases, with 13 bases between. Germline V gene sequence: CDR1 MDHEN, CDR2 SYDVKM. The CDR3 DNA is TGTGCCAGCGGCGACAGAAGGAATGGCTACACCTTC. Amino acid sequence: CASGDRRNGYTF.

This rearrangement joins TRBV13 to TRBJ1-6; D is ambiguous. The CDR3 runs to 18 residues. Trimming left V 5 bases short and J 0 bases short, with 17 bases between. CDR1 is PRHDT, CDR2 FYEKMQ, per germline (reference sequence). For the CDR3, the DNA is TGTGCCAGCAGCCCCCGGGGAGGACCCAGCTCCTATAATTCACCCCTCCACTTT. This sequence encodes CASSPRGGPSSYNSPLHF. Full variable domain (missing parts from reference TRBV13 and TRBJ1-6): AAGVIQSPRHLIKEKRETATLKCYPIPRHDTVYWYQQGPGQDPQFLISFYEKMQSDKGSIPDRFSAQQFSDYHSELNMSSLELGDSALYFCASSPRGGPSSYNSPLHFGNGTRLTVT.

J is TRBJ1-3 and V is TRBV19, with TRBD1 identical over 7 bases. V shed 5 bases, J shed 1 base, and the junction held 11 bases outside the gene matches. There are 17 residues in the CDR3. Germline values: CDR1 LNHDA, CDR2 SQIVND (reference sequence). This CDR3 reads CASSPRDRRKSGNTIYF. The DNA for the CDR3 is TGTGCCAGTAGTCCGCGGGACAGAAGGAAATCTGGAAACACCATATATTTT.

DNA of the CDR3: TGTGCCAGCTCACCATTAAGACAGACGAACACTGAAGCTTTCTTT. It specifies CASSPLRQTNTEAFF. The V and J genes are TRBV18 and TRBJ1-1; a possible D gene is TRBD1 (5 bases). V was trimmed by 2 bases and J by 1 base, leaving 11 bases between them. CDR1 and CDR2 from the germline V gene are KGHSH and LQKENI. The CDR3 spans 15 residues.

The V and J genes are TRBV4-3 and TRBJ2-3; 10 nucleotides agree with TRBD2. The CDR3 length is 17 residues. J gave up 2 bases and V 4 bases, and 9 bases lay outside the gene matches. CDR1 LGHNA and CDR2 YSLEER come from the germline V gene. CDR3 sequence: CASSLVAGGAFTDTQYF. CDR3 coding DNA: TGCGCCAGCAGCCTAGTAGCGGGAGGAGCCTTCACAGATACGCAGTATTTT.

The chain couples TRBV11-1 to TRBJ2-3, with D unclear. The CDR3 runs to 13 residues. Germline-derived CDR1 and CDR2 are SGHAT and FQDESV (reference sequence). V was shortened by 8 bases and J by 0 bases, with 9 bases between the two germline ends. The CDR3 loop reads CASQVQSTDTQYF. The CDR3 region has the DNA TGTGCCAGCCAGGTACAGAGCACAGATACGCAGTATTTT.

V is TRBV6-5 and J is TRBJ1-1; the match to TRBD1 covers 11 bases. Germline loops: CDR1 MNHEY, CDR2 SVGAGI. CDR3 length equals 15 residues. Unmatched junction bases numbered 4, after V lost 6 bases and J lost 1 base. CDR3 bases: TGTGCCAGCAGCGGACAGGGGGCGTGGAACACTGAAGCTTTCTTT. This sequence encodes CASSGQGAWNTEAFF.

This clone was recorded only once. The chain carries TRBV11-2 and TRBJ2-7; a possible D gene is TRBD2 (6 bases). V lost 5 bases, J lost 7 bases, and 21 bases lay in between. Per the germline V gene, CDR1 is SGHAT and CDR2 is FQNNGV. The CDR3 sequence is 15 residues long. CDR3 sequence: CASSPRGGVSWEQYF. CDR3 in DNA: TGTGCCAGCAGCCCCCGGGGAGGAGTCTCCTGGGAGCAGTACTTC.

This clone was detected only once. The chain combines TRBV6-5 with TRBJ2-7; 9 bases are shared with TRBD1. This CDR3 is 14 amino acids long. V was clipped by 6 bases and J by 4 bases; unmatched bases: 7. The germline V gene has CDR1 MNHEY and CDR2 SVGAGI. As DNA, the CDR3 is TGTGCCAGCAGCGCCGGGACAGGGACTTACGAGCAGTACTTC. Residues: CASSAGTGTYEQYF.

V is TRBV6-5 and J is TRBJ2-7; no reliable D call. In germline, CDR1 is MNHEY, CDR2 SVGAGI. V was shortened by 2 bases and J by 2 bases, with 16 bases between the two germline ends. The CDR3 has 16 residues. The CDR3 nucleotides are TGTGCCAGCAGTTACGGAGCGATCGTGAATACCTACGAGCAGTACTTC. Encoded protein: CASSYGAIVNTYEQYF.

The table lists this clone with a count of one. The identical CDR3 is also encoded by other nucleotide sequences in the sample. CDR3 bases: TGTGCCAGCAGCCAGTTCCAGAACACTGAAGCTTTCTTT. Translating gives CASSQFQNTEAFF. V is TRBV14 and J is TRBJ1-1; D ambiguous. The germline V gene has CDR1 SGHDN and CDR2 FVKESK. The CDR3 contains 13 residues. V was shortened by 3 bases and J by 1 base, with 6 bases between the two germline ends.

CDR3 region: CSVRDRGGETQYF. CDR3 nucleotides: TGCAGCGTGCGTGACAGGGGTGGGGAGACCCAGTACTTC. This chain uses TRBV29-1 with TRBJ2-5, with 8 bases aligning to TRBD1. Germline loops: CDR1 SQVTM, CDR2 ANQGSEA. This CDR3 is built from 13 residues. J gave up 5 bases and V 6 bases, and 8 bases lay outside the gene matches.

The chain has TRBV29-1 and TRBJ1-2, with D uncertain. In germline, CDR1 is SQVTM, CDR2 ANQGSEA. With 2 bases removed from V and 7 bases from J, the gap between germline ends came to 14 bases. The CDR3 contains 13 residues. This CDR3 is CSVETHRLPGYTF. Written as DNA, the CDR3 is TGCAGCGTTGAAACCCACCGACTTCCTGGCTACACCTTC.

CDR3 amino acids: CASSFGQSYGYTF. As DNA, the CDR3 is TGTGCCAGCAGTTTCGGACAGAGCTATGGCTACACCTTC. The V call is TRBV12-3 or TRBV12-4, the J call TRBJ1-2, with a weak D call TRBD1 (6 bases). Between the trimmed V and J ends, which lost 3 bases and 4 bases, there was a span of 9 bases. CDR3 length equals 13 residues.

The chain joins TRBV28 to TRBJ1-2; 11 nucleotides line up with TRBD1. The CDR3 has 16 residues. The V and J ends lost 5 bases and 5 bases, in that order; junction bases with no gene match: 10. CDR1 is MDHEN and CDR2 is SYDVKM in the germline V gene. The CDR3 reads CASSPPPGQGGYGYTF. CDR3 DNA sequence: TGTGCCAGCAGTCCTCCACCGGGACAGGGGGGGTATGGCTACACCTTC.

The chain links TRBV19 to TRBJ1-5; maybe TRBD1 (5 bases). From germline, CDR1 is LNHDA and CDR2 SQIVND (reference sequence). V shed 9 bases and J shed 9 bases, with 18 bases lying between them. This CDR3 comprises 13 residues. CDR3 DNA: TGTGCCAGCGGTGGAGGGGAGGGGCGGCCCCAGCATTTT. Encoded protein: CASGGGEGRPQHF.

This sequence joins TRBV5-7 and TRBJ2-6; unclear D gene. TRBV5-7 is annotated as an ORF whose role is uncertain. The CDR3 length is 14 residues. V was shortened by 3 bases and J by 4 bases, with 8 bases between the two germline ends. The CDR3 spells CASSSVEGANVLTF. CDR3 nucleotide sequence: TGTGCCAGCAGCTCCGTGGAGGGGGCCAACGTCCTGACTTTC.

This chain connects TRBV10-3 to TRBJ2-5, with unresolved D. The germline gives CDR1 ENHRY, CDR2 SYGVKD. Trimming took 0 bases from V and 9 from J, leaving 14 bases between them. CDR3 length: 14 residues. CDR3 nucleotide sequence: TGTGCCATCAGTGAGTCATCTGAGGTTAAGGCCCAGTACTTC. Translating it yields CAISESSEVKAQYF.

Of note for this clone: One end of the junction does not line up with germline, which may come from a read error. The chain couples TRBV11-3 to TRBJ1-1, with 7 bases matching TRBD1. The CDR3 contains 14 residues. CDR1 is SGHNT and CDR2 is YENEEA in the germline V gene. The CDR3 region is CASSLARGNAEAFF. CDR3 sequence (DNA): TGTGCCAGCAGCTTAGCCAGGGGGAACGCTGAAGCTTTCTTT.

V usage is TRBV11-2 and J usage is TRBJ1-3, with D perhaps TRBD1 (5 bases). The CDR3 totals 16 residues. Germline V gives CDR1 SGHAT, CDR2 FQNNGV. Trimming took 1 base from V and 5 from J, leaving 15 bases between them. CDR3 region: CASSLGGVRARNTIYF. The CDR3 DNA sequence: TGTGCCAGCAGCTTAGGTGGTGTCAGGGCACGAAACACCATATATTTT.

V is TRBV7-2 and J is TRBJ1-4, with D uncertain. In germline, CDR1 is SGHTA, CDR2 FQGNSA. The CDR3 covers 16 residues. V dropped 3 bases and J dropped 7 bases, with 18 bases sitting between them. CDR3: CASSLGLALRVEKLFF. CDR3 DNA: TGTGCCAGCAGCTTGGGCCTCGCTCTTCGTGTTGAAAAACTGTTTTTT.

The rearrangement joins TRBV27 to TRBJ1-2; D perhaps matches TRBD1 (6 bases). Germline V lookup: CDR1 MNHEY, CDR2 SMNVEV (reference sequence). Deletions cut 0 bases from V and 6 bases from J, with 14 bases between. This CDR3 is built from 15 residues. The CDR3 region is CASSLSEPGENGYTF. In nucleotides, the CDR3 is TGTGCCAGCAGTTTATCGGAACCAGGGGAAAATGGCTACACCTTC.

The V gene is TRBV10-2, the J gene TRBJ1-1, with 10 bases aligning to TRBD1. Germline V gene data show CDR1 as WSHSY and CDR2 as SAAADI. V was clipped by 6 bases and J by 6 bases; unmatched bases: 16. The CDR3 consists of 17 residues. CDR3 region: CASSPDILGTGVPEAFF. CDR3 coding DNA: TGCGCCAGCAGCCCCGATATTCTCGGGACAGGGGTGCCTGAAGCTTTCTTT.

This chain joins TRBV7-8 and TRBJ1-1; 7 positions agree with TRBD1. Trimming cost V 1 base and J 4 bases; bases outside gene matches: 15. Germline V gives CDR1 SGHVS, CDR2 FQNEAQ. The CDR3 has 18 amino acids. CDR3: CASSLGGRATGATTEAFF. The CDR3 DNA sequence: TGTGCCAGCAGCTTAGGAGGGAGAGCTACAGGGGCGACCACTGAAGCTTTCTTT. Variable domain in full (rest from reference TRBV7-8 and TRBJ1-1): GAGVSQSPRYKVAKRGQDVALRCDPISGHVSLFWYQQALGQGPEFLTYFQNEAQLDKSGLPSDRFFAERPEGSVSTLKIQRTQQEDSAVYLCASSLGGRATGATTEAFFGQGTRLTVV.

This sequence joins TRBV6-4 and TRBJ1-1, with D possibly being TRBD1 (5 bases). This CDR3 contains 13 residues. CDR1 is MRHNA and CDR2 is SNTAGT in the germline V gene. V lost 4 bases and J lost 4, with 10 bases in between. The CDR3 loop reads CASSVGQGTEAFF. CDR3 nucleotides: TGTGCCAGCAGTGTGGGCCAGGGCACTGAAGCTTTCTTT.

The chain links TRBV2 to TRBJ2-5; 11 positions agree with TRBD2. The J segment lost 5 bases and the V segment lost 6 bases, leaving 8 bases of the junction unmatched. The CDR3 has 15 residues. Germline V gene data show CDR1 as SNHLY and CDR2 as FYNNEI. In nucleotides, the CDR3 is TGTGCCAGCAGAGAGACTAGCGGGGAAATCGAGACCCAGTACTTC. This translates into CASRETSGEIETQYF.

The genes are TRBV9 and TRBJ2-5; perhaps TRBD1 as D (6 bases). This CDR3 has 13 amino acids. Germline V CDR1 and CDR2: SGDLS, YYNGEE. Between the trimmed V and J ends, which lost 3 bases and 5 bases, there was a span of 11 bases. CDR3 coding DNA: TGTGCCAGCAGCGCGGGGACAATTGAGACCCAGTACTTC. It is translated as CASSAGTIETQYF.

V usage is TRBV19 and J usage is TRBJ2-4; possibly TRBD2 for D (5 bases). The length of the CDR3 is 13 residues. Deletions cut 3 bases from V and 8 bases from J, with 11 bases between. The germline V gene has CDR1 LNHDA and CDR2 SQIVND (reference sequence). The CDR3 nucleotides read TGTGCCAGTAGTATGGGCCTAGCCGACATTCAGTACTTC. Encoded protein: CASSMGLADIQYF.

The chain has TRBV24-1 and TRBJ2-4; 13 nucleotides align to TRBD2. Germline V gives CDR1 KGHDR, CDR2 SFDVKD. After removal of 3 bases from V and 0 bases from J, the junction contained 7 bases not matched to a gene. CDR3 length: 19 residues. CDR3 sequence: CATSDIGTSGELAKNIQYF. The CDR3 DNA reads as TGTGCCACCAGTGATATCGGGACTAGCGGGGAGCTAGCCAAAAACATTCAGTACTTC.

About this clone: No DNA is shown, since the ends of the CDR3 on it are uncertain; the CDR3 is the one TCRdb lists. The CDR3 spells CASSLSVGGGNTF. The chain is built from TRBV27 and TRBJ1-2. Inclusive of both ends, the CDR3 amounts to 13 amino acids. Looked up from germline, CDR1 is MNHEY and CDR2 is SMNVEV (reference sequence).

Concerning this clone itself: At one boundary the junction diverges from the germline segment, which might be a read error. The gene calls are TRBV5-8 and TRBJ1-2; TRBD1 matches 7 bases. The CDR3 length is 14 residues. Germline values: CDR1 SGHTS, CDR2 YDEGEE. The CDR3 coding sequence is TGTGCCAGCAGCTTAAGCCAGGGGGTGTATGGCTACATCTTC. This translates into CASSLSQGVYGYIF.